This T cell receptor beta chain is from a study of blood T cell repertoires in COVID-19. Germline CDR1 and CDR2: MNHEY and SVGAGI. The germline V and J ends were trimmed by 6 bases and 4 bases, with 15 bases remaining between them. The CDR3 spans 14 residues. Authors' data handling: Estimates of nucleated cell counts were drawn from the amplification of reference gene primers. TCRdb keeps only in-frame clones here, not all; method: immunoSEQ multiplex PCR. The V and J calls and clone size come from that table; D and trimming were worked out from the DNA. This table holds over 150,000 clones, 85% found once.

The chain recombines TRBV6-5 with TRBJ2-5, with D unresolved. The sample was peripheral blood. This clonotype was obtained from a woman older than 75 with COVID-19, enrolled during active disease. CDR3 DNA sequence: TGTGCCAGCAGGAGTCCCTTGCGCGGAGAGACCCAGTACTTC. Amino acids: CASRSPLRGETQYF.